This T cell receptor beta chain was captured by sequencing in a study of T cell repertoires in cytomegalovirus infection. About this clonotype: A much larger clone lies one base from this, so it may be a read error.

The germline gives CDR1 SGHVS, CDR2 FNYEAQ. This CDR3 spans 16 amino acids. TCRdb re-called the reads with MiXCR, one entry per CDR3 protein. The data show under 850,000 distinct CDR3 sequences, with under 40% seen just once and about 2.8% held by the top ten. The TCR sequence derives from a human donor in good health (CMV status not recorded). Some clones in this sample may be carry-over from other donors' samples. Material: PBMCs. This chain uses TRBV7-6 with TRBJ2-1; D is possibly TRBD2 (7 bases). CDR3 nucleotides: TGTGCCAGCAGCCCCGGGGGGCGGGGAGGAGTGATTGAGCAGCTCTTC. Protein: CASSPGGRGGVIEQLF.